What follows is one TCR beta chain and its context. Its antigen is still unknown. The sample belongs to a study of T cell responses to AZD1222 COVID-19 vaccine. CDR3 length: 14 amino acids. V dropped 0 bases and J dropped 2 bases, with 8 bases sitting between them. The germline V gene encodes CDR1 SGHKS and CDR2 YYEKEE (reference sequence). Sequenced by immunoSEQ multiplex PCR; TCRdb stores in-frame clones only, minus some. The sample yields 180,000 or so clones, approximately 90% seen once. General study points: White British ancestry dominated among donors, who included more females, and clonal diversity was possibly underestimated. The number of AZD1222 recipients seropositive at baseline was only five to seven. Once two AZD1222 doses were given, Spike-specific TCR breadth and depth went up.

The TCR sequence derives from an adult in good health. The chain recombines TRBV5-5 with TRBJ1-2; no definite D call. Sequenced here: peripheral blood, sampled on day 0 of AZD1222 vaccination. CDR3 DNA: TGTGCCAGCAGCTTGGAACCGAGAAACTATGGCTACACCTTC. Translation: CASSLEPRNYGYTF.